Listed below are T cell receptor beta chains from one sample, sequenced in a study of regulatory T cells in long-lasting Graves disease. One entry per CDR3 protein results from TCRdb running MiXCR on the multiplex PCR reads. Of roughly 400,000 distinct CDR3 sequences listed, around 21% were seen once; the top ten hold less than 25%. This material consisted of peripheral blood mononuclear cells (PBMCs), taken when the disease was refractory, from a patient treated with antithyroid drugs. Receptors were obtained from a female donor with Graves disease. The CDR3 runs from the conserved cysteine through the conserved F or W. Each record gives: J gene, D gene, clone size, V gene, CDR3 protein, CDR3 DNA. D genes are given only for firm matches. Only part of the rows carry a size: once, few, many, or a class if the clone is expanded.

J: TRBJ1-1
D: NA
size: few
V: TRBV5-6
CDR3: CASRSGSGNTEAFF
DNA: TGTGCCAGCAGGTCAGGGTCGGGCAACACTGAAGCTTTCTTT

J: TRBJ1-1
D: NA
size: many
V: TRBV19
CDR3: CASSTFGGRTEAFF
DNA: TGTGCCAGTAGTACCTTCGGGGGCCGCACTGAAGCTTTCTTT

J: TRBJ1-1
D: NA
size: many
V: TRBV7-6
CDR3: CASSLGQAYTEAFF
DNA: TGTGCCAGCAGCTTAGGACAGGCCTACACTGAAGCTTTCTTT

J: TRBJ2-7
D: NA
size: few
V: TRBV7-9
CDR3: CASSRVNHEQYF
DNA: TGTGCCAGCAGCCGAGTGAACCACGAGCAGTACTTC

J: TRBJ1-1
D: TRBD1
size: NA
V: TRBV20-1
CDR3: CSAPDRANTEAFF
DNA: TGCAGTGCTCCGGACAGGGCTAACACTGAAGCTTTCTTT

J: TRBJ1-1
D: TRBD1
size: many
V: TRBV3-1
CDR3: CASSLPGQLNTEAFF
DNA: TGTGCCAGCAGCCTCCCGGGACAGTTGAACACTGAAGCTTTCTTT

J: TRBJ2-2
D: TRBD2
size: NA
V: TRBV11-2
CDR3: CASSQDLRKLAGGRGTGELFF
DNA: TGTGCCAGCAGCCAAGACCTGCGCAAACTAGCGGGAGGGCGTGGCACCGGGGAGCTGTTTTTT

J: TRBJ2-2
D: TRBD1
size: NA
V: TRBV18
CDR3: CASSPSTGDTGELFF
DNA: TGTGCCAGCTCACCTTCGACAGGGGACACCGGGGAGCTGTTTTTT

J: TRBJ2-3
D: NA
size: NA
V: TRBV28
CDR3: CASSTSFGGTQYF
DNA: TGTGCCAGCAGTACCTCTTTCGGGGGTACGCAGTATTTT

J: TRBJ2-2
D: TRBD2
size: NA
V: TRBV4-3
CDR3: CASSQDPRRGRGLTGELFF
DNA: TGCGCCAGCAGCCAAGACCCAAGACGGGGGAGGGGTCTTACCGGGGAGCTGTTTTTT

J: TRBJ1-5
D: NA
size: NA
V: TRBV4-1
CDR3: CASSQGHGQPQHF
DNA: TGCGCCAGCAGCCAAGGTCATGGTCAGCCCCAGCATTTT

J: TRBJ1-2
D: NA
size: few
V: TRBV7-2
CDR3: CASSLGSGSYGYTF
DNA: TGTGCCAGCAGCTTAGGTTCGGGGAGCTATGGCTACACCTTC

J: TRBJ1-2
D: TRBD1
size: few
V: TRBV27
CDR3: CASSPSGGLSYTF
DNA: TGTGCCAGCAGTCCTTCAGGGGGTTTGAGCTACACCTTC

J: TRBJ1-3
D: NA
size: NA
V: TRBV27
CDR3: CASRARGIGNTIYF
DNA: TGTGCCAGCAGAGCGCGGGGGATTGGAAACACCATATATTTT

J: TRBJ2-2
D: NA
size: NA
V: TRBV7-7
CDR3: CASSLTGTSVPGELFF
DNA: TGTGCTAGCAGCCTAACCGGGACGTCGGTTCCCGGGGAGCTGTTTTTT

J: TRBJ2-2
D: TRBD1
size: few
V: TRBV25-1
CDR3: CASSDPGQGAWTGELFF
DNA: TGTGCCAGCAGTGACCCGGGACAGGGGGCATGGACCGGGGAGCTGTTTTTT

J: TRBJ1-1
D: NA
size: many
V: TRBV7-2
CDR3: CASRNRQWTEAFF
DNA: TGTGCCAGCAGAAATCGACAGTGGACTGAAGCTTTCTTT

J: TRBJ1-5
D: NA
size: few
V: TRBV2
CDR3: CASSESVRSQHF
DNA: TGTGCCAGCAGTGAAAGTGTCAGGTCCCAGCATTTT

J: TRBJ1-2
D: NA
size: NA
V: TRBV20-1
CDR3: CSAGTGLYGYTF
DNA: TGCAGTGCCGGGACTGGGCTCTATGGCTACACCTTC

J: TRBJ1-1
D: NA
size: many
V: TRBV6-1
CDR3: CASSGWEGTEAFF
DNA: TGTGCCAGCAGTGGATGGGAAGGCACTGAAGCTTTCTTT

J: TRBJ2-4
D: NA
size: NA
V: TRBV5-1
CDR3: CASSPGQSKNIQYF
DNA: TGCGCCAGCAGCCCCGGACAGAGTAAAAACATTCAGTACTTC

J: TRBJ2-2
D: NA
size: few
V: TRBV9
CDR3: CASSVGGRDSGELFF
DNA: TGTGCCAGCAGCGTAGGGGGTCGGGATTCCGGGGAGCTGTTTTTT

J: TRBJ2-7
D: TRBD2
size: NA
V: TRBV4-3
CDR3: CASSQDGTSGSYEQYF
DNA: TGCGCCAGCAGCCAAGATGGGACTAGCGGGAGTTACGAGCAGTACTTC

J: TRBJ2-5
D: NA
size: many
V: TRBV7-2
CDR3: CASSLLPDRETQYF
DNA: TGTGCCAGCAGCTTACTCCCTGACAGAGAGACCCAGTACTTC

J: TRBJ1-2
D: TRBD1
size: many
V: TRBV2
CDR3: CASRDRGDYGYTF
DNA: TGTGCCAGCAGGGACAGGGGTGACTATGGCTACACCTTC

J: TRBJ1-5
D: NA
size: NA
V: TRBV6-5
CDR3: CASSYSTAPGQPQHF
DNA: TGTGCCAGCAGTTACTCGACAGCCCCGGGGCAGCCCCAGCATTTT

J: TRBJ2-5
D: NA
size: once
V: TRBV12-3/TRBV12-4
CDR3: CASEWGAEETQYF
DNA: TGTGCCAGCGAGTGGGGCGCGGAAGAGACCCAGTACTTC